This entry lists 12 T cell receptor beta chains sequenced from one sample in a study of blood T cell repertoires in COVID-19. Assay used: immunoSEQ multiplex PCR; TCRdb lists only in-frame clones, some missing. The sample includes over 200,000 clones, roughly 84% seen only once; the top ten take around 18%. Sequencing was carried out using peripheral blood. The receptors derive from a woman of 80 years or more with active or convalescent COVID-19.

V is TRBV18 and J is TRBJ1-1; 7 positions match TRBD1. The CDR3 extends over 15 amino acids. The germline gives CDR1 KGHSH, CDR2 LQKENI. The V and J ends lost 2 bases and 1 base, in that order; junction bases with no gene match: 4. Here the CDR3 DNA reads TGTGCCAGCTCACCATCTTGGACAGGGAACACTGAAGCTTTCTTT. Translation gives CASSPSWTGNTEAFF.

The V gene is TRBV9, the J gene TRBJ2-5; maybe TRBD2 (7 bases). This CDR3 is built from 16 residues. V lost 0 bases to trimming and J lost 4 bases, with 16 bases between them. Per the germline V gene, CDR1 is SGDLS and CDR2 is YYNGEE. The CDR3 sequence is CASSVGTGGLRETQYF. CDR3 nucleotides: TGTGCCAGCAGCGTAGGAACCGGGGGGCTACGAGAGACCCAGTACTTC.

The gene calls are TRBV10-3 and TRBJ1-5; possibly TRBD1 for D (5 bases). V was cut by 10 bases and J by 2 bases, with 15 bases left in between. The CDR3 consists of 14 residues. Germline V gene data show CDR1 as ENHRY and CDR2 as SYGVKD. CDR3 sequence: CATKDSPGNQPQHF. The CDR3 nucleotides are TGTGCCACCAAAGACAGCCCGGGCAATCAGCCCCAGCATTTT.

V and J are TRBV18 and TRBJ1-3; D gene unclear. The germline gives CDR1 KGHSH, CDR2 LQKENI. Trimming pared 4 bases from V and 0 bases from J, leaving 19 bases between. The CDR3 length is 18 residues. CDR3 amino acids: CASSQNPLTGGSGNTIYF. DNA of the CDR3: TGTGCCAGCTCACAAAATCCGCTAACCGGTGGCTCTGGAAACACCATATATTTT.

The chain recombines TRBV3-1 (or the pseudogene TRBV3-2) with TRBJ2-5; possibly TRBD1 for D (5 bases). The CDR3 contains 15 residues. CDR1 is LGHDT and CDR2 is YNNKEL in the germline V gene (reference sequence). V lost 5 bases to trimming and J lost 5 bases, with 18 bases between them. The CDR3 bases are TGTGCCAGCAGCTACCAGGTCAGGGCTGTGGAGACCCAGTACTTC. Translation gives CASSYQVRAVETQYF.

This sequence joins TRBV16 and TRBJ1-1; D is ambiguous. V lost 5 bases, J lost 7 bases, and 14 bases lay in between. CDR1 is KGHSY and CDR2 is FQNENV in the germline V gene. CDR3 length equals 13 residues. CDR3 bases: TGTGCCAGCAGCTCCCCCGGGATCGGTGAAGCTTTCTTT. This encodes CASSSPGIGEAFF.

This clone was counted once. J is TRBJ2-3 and V is TRBV27, with 16 nucleotides matching TRBD2. This CDR3 region has 17 residues. Germline V gene sequence: CDR1 MNHEY, CDR2 SMNVEV (reference sequence). The junction had 4 bases not matched to a gene; V was cut back by 2 bases and J by 5 bases. CDR3 bases: TGTGCCAGCAGTTTACAGGGACTAGCGGGGGGGCAAGATACGCAGTATTTT. It encodes CASSLQGLAGGQDTQYF.

This clone was counted between two and nine times. This chain joins TRBV5-1 and TRBJ1-3; 7 bases agree with TRBD1. With V trimmed by 0 bases and J by 4 bases, 13 bases remained unmatched. The CDR3 length is 18 residues. Per germline, CDR1 SGHRS and CDR2 YFSETQ. The CDR3, as DNA: TGCGCCAGCAGCTTGGTTTCCCCGGACAGGTCGCCGGGAAACACCATATATTTT. It is translated as CASSLVSPDRSPGNTIYF.

J is TRBJ2-7 and V is TRBV18; maybe TRBD1 (5 bases). This CDR3 is 15 amino acids long. V shed 3 bases and J shed 2 bases, with 14 bases lying between them. Germline CDR1 KGHSH, CDR2 LQKENI. The CDR3 here is CASSPYLGHTYEQYF. The CDR3 nucleotides read TGTGCCAGCTCACCCTATCTTGGACATACCTACGAGCAGTACTTC.

This chain uses TRBV29-1 with TRBJ1-5; perhaps TRBD1 as D (6 bases). The V gene lost 4 bases and the J gene lost 1 base, with 11 bases spanning the gap. The CDR3 totals 14 residues. Germline V lookup: CDR1 SQVTM, CDR2 ANQGSEA. The CDR3 reads CSVAGGQSNQPQHF. For the CDR3, the DNA is TGCAGCGTTGCGGGGGGGCAAAGCAATCAGCCCCAGCATTTT.

This clone was seen once. This chain joins TRBV18 and TRBJ2-1; no clear D. The CDR3 is 16 amino acids. V lost 3 bases and J 7 bases, leaving 19 bases between the germline ends. The germline V gene encodes CDR1 KGHSH and CDR2 LQKENI. DNA of the CDR3: TGTGCCAGCTCACCGATTAATTTGGCTAGAACTAATGAGCAGTTCTTC. Its protein product is CASSPINLARTNEQFF.

V is TRBV29-1 and J is TRBJ2-1; D is ambiguous. The germline V gene encodes CDR1 SQVTM and CDR2 ANQGSEA. The CDR3 spans 13 residues. Trimming left V 7 bases short and J 5 bases short, with 15 bases between. Written as DNA, the CDR3 is TGCAGCGCCGCGTACCTGTATGACAATGAGCAGTTCTTC. This codes for CSAAYLYDNEQFF.